The rows below give T cell receptor beta chains drawn from one sample of a study of blood T cells in healthy people across ages. TCRdb re-analysed the 5' RACE reads in MiXCR, keeping a single row per CDR3 protein. Of 540,000 or so distinct CDR3 sequences in the sample, 24% are singletons; the top ten hold 8.7%. A further study also used this sample, focusing on T cells of mothers and their children.

The sample was blood. Source of these receptors: a boy younger than 18 in good health. The CDR3 runs from the conserved cysteine through the conserved F or W. The order of the fields is D gene, J gene, CDR3 length, clone size, V gene, CDR3 DNA, CDR3 protein. D genes are given only for firm matches. The size field is filled for only some rows; it gives once, few, many or a size class.

TRBD2,TRBJ2-1,15,NA,TRBV2,TGTGCCAGCAGTGAATTCGGGACTAGCAGCAATGAGCAGTTCTTC,CASSEFGTSSNEQFF
NA,TRBJ1-2,14,NA,TRBV2,TGTGCCAGCAGTGATCCATTCAAGGACTATGGCTACACCTTC,CASSDPFKDYGYTF
TRBD1,TRBJ2-5,14,few,TRBV20-1,TGCAGTGCTCCACACCGACAGGGGCGAGAGACCCAGTACTTC,CSAPHRQGRETQYF
NA,TRBJ2-1,15,few,TRBV9,TGTGCCAGCAGCGTAGGAGGGGACCCCTACAATGAGCAGTTCTTC,CASSVGGDPYNEQFF
NA,TRBJ1-1,11,few,TRBV5-6,TGTGCCAGCAGCGTAAACACTGAAGCTTTCTTT,CASSVNTEAFF
NA,TRBJ1-1,14,few,TRBV7-9,TGTGCCAGCAGCTTACAGGGAGATGACACTGAAGCTTTCTTT,CASSLQGDDTEAFF
TRBD1,TRBJ2-7,16,NA,TRBV5-1,TGCGCCAGCAGCTCAAAAGGGGACAGCCGGACCTACGAGCAGTACTTC,CASSSKGDSRTYEQYF
TRBD1,TRBJ2-7,15,few,TRBV7-9,TGTGCCAGCAGCTTAGAGGCAGGGGGAGCGTACGAGCAGTACTTC,CASSLEAGGAYEQYF
TRBD2,TRBJ2-7,16,NA,TRBV11-2,TGTGCCAGCAGCTTGAGCGTAGCGGGAGGCCCCTACGAGCAGTACTTC,CASSLSVAGGPYEQYF
NA,TRBJ2-2,16,NA,TRBV5-1,TGCGCCAGCAGCTTGGCGAACAGCGCGAACACCGGGGAGCTGTTTTTT,CASSLANSANTGELFF
NA,TRBJ2-7,15,few,TRBV27,TGTGCCAGCAGTCTCATCCGGACAGCCACCTACGAGCAGTACTTC,CASSLIRTATYEQYF
NA,TRBJ2-5,15,once,TRBV7-8,TGTGCCAGCAGCTTAGCGAGGTCGGCCCAAGGGACCCAGTACTTC,CASSLARSAQGTQYF
TRBD2,TRBJ2-5,17,NA,TRBV4-2,TGTGCCAGCAGCCAAGGTGGGGGCGATAGCGGGAGAGAGACCCAGTACTTC,CASSQGGGDSGRETQYF
TRBD1,TRBJ2-1,13,NA,TRBV6-2/TRBV6-3,TGTGCCAGCTCCTCTCACAGGGGAGATGAGCAGTTCTTC,CASSSHRGDEQFF
NA,TRBJ1-5,17,few,TRBV18,TGTGCCAGCTCACCAGCTCGGGGGGCAGTGACCGATCAGCCCCAGCATTTT,CASSPARGAVTDQPQHF
NA,TRBJ2-3,11,NA,TRBV20-1,TGCAGTGGTCTCAGCACAGATACGCAGTATTTT,CSGLSTDTQYF
NA,TRBJ2-7,14,NA,TRBV27,TGTGCCAGCAGTTGGCAGTCAACCTCCTACGAGCAGTACTTC,CASSWQSTSYEQYF
TRBD2,TRBJ2-7,13,NA,TRBV3-1,TGTGCCAGCAGCCATGGACTAGCAGACGAGCAGTACTTC,CASSHGLADEQYF
NA,TRBJ2-3,14,NA,TRBV20-1,TGCAGTGGGCCGGGGCGGGGAAGCACAGATACGCAGTATTTT,CSGPGRGSTDTQYF
NA,TRBJ1-3,16,few,TRBV14,TGTGCCAGCAGCCCCCTGGGTCCTAACTCTGGAAACACCATATATTTT,CASSPLGPNSGNTIYF
NA,TRBJ1-3,13,NA,TRBV28,TGTGCCAGTCGTTCTAGCCCCGGAAACACCATATATTTT,CASRSSPGNTIYF
NA,TRBJ2-5,11,few,TRBV12-3/TRBV12-4,TGTGCCAGCACCAACCAAGAGACCCAGTACTTC,CASTNQETQYF
NA,TRBJ2-3,14,few,TRBV29-1,TGCAGCGTTGCTCTCGGGTCCCACACAGATACGCAGTATTTT,CSVALGSHTDTQYF
TRBD2,TRBJ2-1,13,few,TRBV15,TGTGCCACCAGCGGTCATAGCGGGAGAAAGCAGTTCTTC,CATSGHSGRKQFF
NA,TRBJ2-6,17,few,TRBV19,TGTGCCAGTAGTATAGGGATGGGTCCGTCTGGGGCCAACGTCCTGACTTTC,CASSIGMGPSGANVLTF
TRBD2,TRBJ2-1,15,NA,TRBV10-3,TGTGCCATCAGTGTTCGGCTAGCGGGAGACCTTGAGCAGTTCTTC,CAISVRLAGDLEQFF
NA,TRBJ2-1,14,NA,TRBV10-3,TGTGCCATCAGACAGGGAAAAGCCTACAATGAGCAGTTCTTC,CAIRQGKAYNEQFF
TRBD2,TRBJ2-1,15,once,TRBV3-1,TGTGCCAGCAAGGTGGGCGGGAGGGCCTACAATGAGCAGTTCTTC,CASKVGGRAYNEQFF
TRBD1,TRBJ2-5,13,NA,TRBV20-1,TGCAGTGCGTGGGGACAGGGGCCTCAGACCCAGTACTTC,CSAWGQGPQTQYF
NA,TRBJ2-5,14,NA,TRBV6-5,TGTGCCAGCATCCAAGGGGGGGCCGAAGAGACCCAGTACTTC,CASIQGGAEETQYF
TRBD1,TRBJ1-3,16,few,TRBV28,TGTGCCAGCAGTTCCAGGGACAGGGCGAGGGGAAGCACCATATATTTT,CASSSRDRARGSTIYF
TRBD1,TRBJ2-5,17,NA,TRBV6-5,TGTGCCAGCAGTTACTCGACTGGGGACAGCCTTTCAGAGACCCAGTACTTC,CASSYSTGDSLSETQYF
TRBD2,TRBJ2-7,15,NA,TRBV5-4,TGTGCCAGCAGCTCACGAGCGGGGGGAACCTACGAGCAGTACTTC,CASSSRAGGTYEQYF
NA,TRBJ1-2,12,NA,TRBV7-6,TGTGCCAGCAGCTTATGGAAGGAGGGCTACACCTTC,CASSLWKEGYTF
NA,TRBJ2-2,15,NA,TRBV2,TGTGCCAGCACCCGAAAGGGGGTTCTGGACGGGGAGCTGTTTTTT,CASTRKGVLDGELFF
NA,TRBJ1-1,15,NA,TRBV7-2,TGTGCCAGCGGCTTAGAGGCGAGACGATCGATTGAAGCTTTCTTT,CASGLEARRSIEAFF
TRBD1,TRBJ2-7,14,NA,TRBV7-8,TGTGCCAGCAGCCCGGACAGGGTTGGGTACGAGCAGTACTTC,CASSPDRVGYEQYF
NA,TRBJ1-1,11,few,TRBV14,TGTGCCAGCAGCCAAAGAACTGAAGCTTTCTTT,CASSQRTEAFF
NA,TRBJ2-5,13,NA,TRBV7-3,TGTGCCAGCAGCCAGGACAGAGAGGAGACCCAGTACTTC,CASSQDREETQYF
TRBD1,TRBJ2-7,15,NA,TRBV6-5,TGTGCCAGCAGAACCGGGACAGGGGCGGCTCACGAGCAGTACTTC,CASRTGTGAAHEQYF
NA,TRBJ2-7,15,NA,TRBV29-1,TGCAGCGTTGTCCCCGTGGACCCCGACTCCTACGAGCAGTACTTC,CSVVPVDPDSYEQYF
NA,TRBJ1-4,15,NA,TRBV15,TGTGCCACCAGCGGAGTGCAGGGAATGAATGAAAAACTGTTTTTT,CATSGVQGMNEKLFF
NA,TRBJ1-4,15,few,TRBV18,TGTGCCAGCTCACCATCGGACACCCAAACTGAAAAACTGTTTTTT,CASSPSDTQTEKLFF
TRBD1,TRBJ1-2,13,NA,TRBV2,TGTGCCAGCGGGAAGGGGGCGGACTATGGCTACACCTTC,CASGKGADYGYTF
TRBD1,TRBJ1-2,14,few,TRBV2,TGTGCCAGCAGTTCAGACAGGGCCGACTATGGCTACACCTTC,CASSSDRADYGYTF
NA,TRBJ2-5,14,NA,TRBV7-2,TGTGCCAGCAGCTTAGCGCCAGGGAAGGGGACCCAGTACTTC,CASSLAPGKGTQYF
NA,TRBJ1-2,12,NA,TRBV20-1,TGCAGTGCTAGAAAGACGGAGTATGGCTACACCTTC,CSARKTEYGYTF
NA,TRBJ2-4,14,NA,TRBV5-1,TGCGCCAGCAGCCTCAGGGAATCCCAAAACATTCAGTACTTC,CASSLRESQNIQYF
TRBD2,TRBJ2-7,16,NA,TRBV6-2/TRBV6-3,TGTGCCAGCAGTAGCCCACTAGCGGGGAACCCCTACGAGCAGTACTTC,CASSSPLAGNPYEQYF
NA,TRBJ1-2,14,NA,TRBV18,TGTGCCAGCTCACGCTCCGGGGCTAACTATGGCTACACCTTC,CASSRSGANYGYTF
NA,TRBJ1-2,13,few,TRBV6-6,TGTGCCAGCAGTACCCGGAAAGCGGGGGGCTACACCTTC,CASSTRKAGGYTF
TRBD1,TRBJ1-4,15,NA,TRBV4-1,TGCGCCAGCAGCCAATACGGACAGGGAAATGAAAAACTGTTTTTT,CASSQYGQGNEKLFF
TRBD1,TRBJ2-4,17,NA,TRBV10-3,TGTGCCATCAGTGAGCGGCAGGGGGATGTAGCCAAAAACATTCAGTACTTC,CAISERQGDVAKNIQYF
NA,TRBJ2-5,17,NA,TRBV15,TGTGCCACCAGCAGAGATCGACCAGGGAAGTACCAAGAGACCCAGTACTTC,CATSRDRPGKYQETQYF